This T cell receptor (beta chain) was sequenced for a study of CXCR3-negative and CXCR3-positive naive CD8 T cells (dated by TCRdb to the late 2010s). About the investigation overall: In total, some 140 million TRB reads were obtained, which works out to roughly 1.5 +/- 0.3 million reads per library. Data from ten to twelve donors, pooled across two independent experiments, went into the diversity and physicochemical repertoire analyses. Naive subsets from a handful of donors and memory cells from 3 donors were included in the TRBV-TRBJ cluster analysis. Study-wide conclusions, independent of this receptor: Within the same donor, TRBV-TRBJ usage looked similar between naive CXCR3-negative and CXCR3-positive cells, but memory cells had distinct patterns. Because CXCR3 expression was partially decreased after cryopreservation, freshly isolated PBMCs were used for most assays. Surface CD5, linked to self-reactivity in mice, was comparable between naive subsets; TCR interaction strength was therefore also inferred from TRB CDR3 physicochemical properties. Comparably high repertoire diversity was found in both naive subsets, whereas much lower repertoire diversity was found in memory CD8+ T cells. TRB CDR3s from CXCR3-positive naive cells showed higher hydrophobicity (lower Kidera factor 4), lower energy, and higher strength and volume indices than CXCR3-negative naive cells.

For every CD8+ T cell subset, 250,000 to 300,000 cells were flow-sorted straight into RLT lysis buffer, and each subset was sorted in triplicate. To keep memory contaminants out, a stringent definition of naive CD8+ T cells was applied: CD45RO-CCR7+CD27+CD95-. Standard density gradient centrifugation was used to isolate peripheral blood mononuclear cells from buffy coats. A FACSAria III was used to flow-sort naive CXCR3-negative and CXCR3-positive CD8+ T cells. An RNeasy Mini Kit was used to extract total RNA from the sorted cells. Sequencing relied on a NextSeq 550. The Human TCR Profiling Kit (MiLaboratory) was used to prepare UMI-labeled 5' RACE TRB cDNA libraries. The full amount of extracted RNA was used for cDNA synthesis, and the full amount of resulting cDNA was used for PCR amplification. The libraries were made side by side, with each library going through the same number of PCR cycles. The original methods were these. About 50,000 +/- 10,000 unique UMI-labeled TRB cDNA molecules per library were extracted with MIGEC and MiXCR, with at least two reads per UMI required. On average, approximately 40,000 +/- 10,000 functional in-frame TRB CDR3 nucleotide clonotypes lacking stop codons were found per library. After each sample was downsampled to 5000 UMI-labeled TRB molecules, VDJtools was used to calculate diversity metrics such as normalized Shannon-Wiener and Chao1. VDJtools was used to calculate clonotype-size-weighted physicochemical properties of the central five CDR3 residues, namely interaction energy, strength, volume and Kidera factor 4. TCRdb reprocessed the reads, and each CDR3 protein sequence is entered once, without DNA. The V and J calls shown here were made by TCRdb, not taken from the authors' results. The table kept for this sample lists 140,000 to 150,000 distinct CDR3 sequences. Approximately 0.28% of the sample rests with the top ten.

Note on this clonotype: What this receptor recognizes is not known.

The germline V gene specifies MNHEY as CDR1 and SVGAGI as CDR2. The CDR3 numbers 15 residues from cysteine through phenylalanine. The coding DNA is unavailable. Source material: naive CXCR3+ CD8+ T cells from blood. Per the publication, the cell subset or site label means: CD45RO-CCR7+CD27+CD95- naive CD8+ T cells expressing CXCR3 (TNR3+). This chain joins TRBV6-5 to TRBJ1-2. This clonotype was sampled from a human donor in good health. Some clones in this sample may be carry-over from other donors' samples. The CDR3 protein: CASSYSPVGDYGYTF.